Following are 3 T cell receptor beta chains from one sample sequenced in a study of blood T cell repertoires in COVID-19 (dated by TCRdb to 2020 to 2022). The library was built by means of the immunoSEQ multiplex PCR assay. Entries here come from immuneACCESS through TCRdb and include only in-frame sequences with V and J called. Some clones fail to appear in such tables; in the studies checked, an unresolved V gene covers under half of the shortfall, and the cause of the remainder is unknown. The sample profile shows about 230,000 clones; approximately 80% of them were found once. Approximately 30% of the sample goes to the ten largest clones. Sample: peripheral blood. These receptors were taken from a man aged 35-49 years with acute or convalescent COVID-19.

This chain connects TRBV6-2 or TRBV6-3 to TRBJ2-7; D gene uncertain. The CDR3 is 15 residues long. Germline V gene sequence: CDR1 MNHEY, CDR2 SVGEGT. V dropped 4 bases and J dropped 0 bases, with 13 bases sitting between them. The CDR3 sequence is CASSSLAKSSYEQYF. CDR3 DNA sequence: TGTGCCAGCAGTTCCTTAGCTAAGAGCTCCTACGAGCAGTACTTC.

Here the CDR3 reads CASSTRTGDTDTQYF. The CDR3 region has the DNA TGTGCCAGTAGTACCCGGACAGGGGACACAGATACGCAGTATTTT. The V call is TRBV19, the J call TRBJ2-3, with 9 bases lining up with TRBD1. J lost 2 bases, V lost 4 bases, and 4 bases had no gene match. The CDR3 spans 15 residues. The germline V gene has CDR1 LNHDA and CDR2 SQIVND (reference sequence).

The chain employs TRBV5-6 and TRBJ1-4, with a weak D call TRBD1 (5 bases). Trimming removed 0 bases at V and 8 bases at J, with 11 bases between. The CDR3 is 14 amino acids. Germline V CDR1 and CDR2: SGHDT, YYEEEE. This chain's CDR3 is CASSLEGEREKLFF. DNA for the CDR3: TGTGCCAGCAGCTTGGAAGGGGAACGCGAAAAACTGTTTTTT.